The sequence of this T cell receptor (beta chain) was determined in a study of T-cell memory formation after mild COVID-19. Whole-study context: Largely donor-specific TCR clusters were found. Findings and limits, study-wide: CD4/CD8 balance characterized clones contracting day 15 to 85, and CD4+ skew characterized later expanders.

TCRdb ran MiXCR on the 5' RACE reads and lists one entry per CDR3 protein. Of under 450,000 distinct CDR3 sequences listed, 20% are singletons. The CDR3 spans 14 residues. In germline, CDR1 is DFQATT, CDR2 SNEGSKA (reference sequence). Trimming removed 5 bases at V and 4 bases at J, with 16 bases between. Points on this clonotype: What it binds is unknown.

The rearrangement joins TRBV20-1 to TRBJ2-3; TRBD1 or TRBD2 may be the D gene (5 bases each). The sequence derives from a man aged 18 to 30 who had mild COVID-19 (a few samples of this study predate the infection). Cell type and time point are not known. Specimen: PBMCs or a T cell subset sorted from them (not recorded which). CDR3 DNA: TGCAGTGCTCCCCCAGATTTGGGGGCAGATACGCAGTATTTT. It translates to CSAPPDLGADTQYF.